The rows below give T cell receptor beta chains drawn from one sample of a study of blood T cell repertoires in COVID-19. Libraries were prepared by immunoSEQ multiplex PCR; TCRdb keeps only in-frame clonotypes and omits some of them. The repertoire includes 190,000 or so clones, around 80% of them detected once, and 12% sits in the top ten. The sample was peripheral blood. These TCRs come from a woman of 80 years or more with COVID-19, enrolled during active disease. CDR3s include the opening cysteine and the closing phenylalanine or tryptophan. The order of the fields is CDR3 DNA, CDR3 protein, D gene, V gene, J gene, clone size. D genes are given only for firm matches. Clone size is not always given. Where it is, it says once, few, many or a class for expanded clones.

CDR3 DNA: TGTGCCAGCAGCCCTCAATACACCGCCACCTACGAGCAGTACTTC
CDR3 protein: CASSPQYTATYEQYF
D gene: .
V gene: TRBV7-8
J gene: TRBJ2-7
clone size: .

CDR3 DNA: TGTGCCAGCAGTCACGACAGGGCGAACACTGAAGCTTTCTTT
CDR3 protein: CASSHDRANTEAFF
D gene: TRBD1
V gene: TRBV6-5
J gene: TRBJ1-1
clone size: .

CDR3 DNA: TGTGCCAGCAGCCAAGGGGGGGGACCCTACGAGCAGTACTTC
CDR3 protein: CASSQGGGPYEQYF
D gene: TRBD2
V gene: TRBV3-1/TRBV3-2
J gene: TRBJ2-7
clone size: .

CDR3 DNA: TGTGCCAGCAGCCACGGGATTCCTAGCAATCAGCCCCAGCATTTT
CDR3 protein: CASSHGIPSNQPQHF
D gene: .
V gene: TRBV5-6
J gene: TRBJ1-5
clone size: .

CDR3 DNA: TGTGCCAGTAGTATAGCCTCCGGCTATGGCTACACCTTC
CDR3 protein: CASSIASGYGYTF
D gene: .
V gene: TRBV19
J gene: TRBJ1-2
clone size: .

CDR3 DNA: TGTGCCAGCAGCTTTCCTGGCAATCAGCCCCAGCATTTT
CDR3 protein: CASSFPGNQPQHF
D gene: .
V gene: TRBV7-8
J gene: TRBJ1-5
clone size: .

CDR3 DNA: TGTGCCACCAGTGATTCACGACAGGGATACTACGAGCAGTACTTC
CDR3 protein: CATSDSRQGYYEQYF
D gene: TRBD1
V gene: TRBV24-1
J gene: TRBJ2-7
clone size: .

CDR3 DNA: TGTGCCAGCAGTCCGCGCGGGGGGTCGGTCGTGAATACGCAGTATTTT
CDR3 protein: CASSPRGGSVVNTQYF
D gene: TRBD2
V gene: TRBV28
J gene: TRBJ2-3
clone size: few

CDR3 DNA: TGTGCCAGCGCCTTGGGGCAGTTCGGAAATGGCTACACCTTC
CDR3 protein: CASALGQFGNGYTF
D gene: .
V gene: TRBV6-5
J gene: TRBJ1-2
clone size: .

CDR3 DNA: TGTGCCAGCAGTTTAACCCCTAGCGCCCGGGGGACCCAGTACTTC
CDR3 protein: CASSLTPSARGTQYF
D gene: .
V gene: TRBV27
J gene: TRBJ2-5
clone size: once

CDR3 DNA: TGTGCCAGCAGCAAAGTAAGGGACAGGGGGAACGGCTACACCTTC
CDR3 protein: CASSKVRDRGNGYTF
D gene: .
V gene: TRBV21-1
J gene: TRBJ1-2
clone size: .

CDR3 DNA: TGTGCCAGCTCACCAGCGAGACTAGCGGAGTCCCAAGAGACCCAGTACTTC
CDR3 protein: CASSPARLAESQETQYF
D gene: TRBD2
V gene: TRBV18
J gene: TRBJ2-5
clone size: .

CDR3 DNA: TGTGCCTGGAGTGTAAGGGGTAATGAAAAACTGTTTTTT
CDR3 protein: CAWSVRGNEKLFF
D gene: .
V gene: TRBV30
J gene: TRBJ1-4
clone size: .

CDR3 DNA: TGCGCCAGCAGCTTGGTTGGGCCAGGCTACGAGCAGTACTTC
CDR3 protein: CASSLVGPGYEQYF
D gene: .
V gene: TRBV5-1
J gene: TRBJ2-7
clone size: .

CDR3 DNA: TGTGCCAGCAGCCGTCACAGGGAAACTGAAGCTTTCTTT
CDR3 protein: CASSRHRETEAFF
D gene: .
V gene: TRBV4-2
J gene: TRBJ1-1
clone size: .

CDR3 DNA: TGTGCCAGCACTCGGAGGGGACAGGGGGCCTTCGAGCAGTACTTC
CDR3 protein: CASTRRGQGAFEQYF
D gene: TRBD1
V gene: TRBV28
J gene: TRBJ2-7
clone size: .

CDR3 DNA: TGCGCCAGCAGCCCGTGGACCGGGGGAACCGGGGAGCTGTTTTTT
CDR3 protein: CASSPWTGGTGELFF
D gene: .
V gene: TRBV4-1
J gene: TRBJ2-2
clone size: few

CDR3 DNA: TGCGCCAGCAGCTTAGCTGCGAACACCGGGGAGCTGTTTTTT
CDR3 protein: CASSLAANTGELFF
D gene: .
V gene: TRBV5-1
J gene: TRBJ2-2
clone size: .

CDR3 DNA: TGTGCCAGCAGCCAAGTAATAGGGGCTGGCACAGATACGCAGTATTTT
CDR3 protein: CASSQVIGAGTDTQYF
D gene: .
V gene: TRBV14
J gene: TRBJ2-3
clone size: .

CDR3 DNA: TGTGCCAGCAGCTTAGTAGCGGGGGCGACAGCCGGGGAGCTGTTTTTT
CDR3 protein: CASSLVAGATAGELFF
D gene: TRBD2
V gene: TRBV11-2
J gene: TRBJ2-2
clone size: .

CDR3 DNA: TGTGCCAGCAGCTCGGGACTAGCTGAGACCCAGTACTTC
CDR3 protein: CASSSGLAETQYF
D gene: TRBD2
V gene: TRBV7-2
J gene: TRBJ2-5
clone size: .

CDR3 DNA: TGTGCCAGCAGTGCTGGGACTAGCGGGGGGATCCCGGGAGAGACCCAGTACTTC
CDR3 protein: CASSAGTSGGIPGETQYF
D gene: TRBD2
V gene: TRBV6-2/TRBV6-3
J gene: TRBJ2-5
clone size: .

CDR3 DNA: TGTGCCAGCAGCTCCCGGACAGGGGGAGGTAATTCACCCCTCCACTTT
CDR3 protein: CASSSRTGGGNSPLHF
D gene: TRBD1
V gene: TRBV7-2
J gene: TRBJ1-6
clone size: few

CDR3 DNA: TGTGCCAGCAGCTCATCCCAGACGGGACTCCTCCAAGAGACCCAGTACTTC
CDR3 protein: CASSSSQTGLLQETQYF
D gene: .
V gene: TRBV11-3
J gene: TRBJ2-5
clone size: .

CDR3 DNA: TGTGCCAGCAGCTTAGACCGCAGGGGTGGAAACACCATATATTTT
CDR3 protein: CASSLDRRGGNTIYF
D gene: .
V gene: TRBV7-9
J gene: TRBJ1-3
clone size: .

CDR3 DNA: TGTGCCAGCAGTTTCAGCGTTTCGAACACTGAAGCTTTCTTT
CDR3 protein: CASSFSVSNTEAFF
D gene: .
V gene: TRBV28
J gene: TRBJ1-1
clone size: .